One and the same sample provided the 12 T cell receptor beta chains below, sequenced in a study of early T cells in non-severe SARS-CoV-2 infection. TCRdb re-analysed the 5' RACE reads in MiXCR, keeping a single row per CDR3 protein. This table holds about 28,000 distinct CDR3 sequences, less than 7.5% found once. Sample: whole blood. The source is an adult who was a healthcare worker with PCR-confirmed SARS-CoV-2 infection or an uninfected control (not recorded which).

This clonotype has ten or more counts. The chain joins TRBV10-3 to TRBJ2-7, with D possibly being TRBD1 (6 bases). V was shortened by 6 bases and J by 3 bases, with 15 bases between the two germline ends. Germline V gene data show CDR1 as ENHRY and CDR2 as SYGVKD. The CDR3 loop spans 14 amino acids. The CDR3 is CAIRLRTDYYEQYF. The CDR3 coding sequence is TGTGCCATCAGACTGAGGACAGATTACTACGAGCAGTACTTC.

The gene calls are TRBV19 and TRBJ2-7; D assignment may be TRBD1 or TRBD2 (5 bases each). V shed 5 bases and J shed 3 bases, with 14 bases lying between them. The CDR3 runs 14 residues. Germline CDR1 LNHDA, CDR2 SQIVND (reference sequence). CDR3 loop: CASSSQETIYEQYF. The CDR3 nucleotides read TGTGCCAGTAGTTCACAGGAGACTATCTACGAGCAGTACTTC.

Relative to its sample, this clonotype is medium-sized (0.01 to 0.1%). This chain links TRBV7-9 with TRBJ1-4; possibly TRBD1 for D (6 bases). The CDR3 covers 16 residues. Germline values: CDR1 SEHNR, CDR2 FQNEAQ (reference sequence). Trimming took off 3 bases at V and 4 bases at J, with 15 bases between the two ends. The CDR3 sequence: CASSLGTLFGNEKLFF. The CDR3 DNA sequence: TGTGCCAGCAGCTTGGGGACACTATTTGGTAATGAAAAACTGTTTTTT.

This clonotype was recorded a few times. The V call is TRBV29-1, the J call TRBJ2-3, with D unclear. Germline loops: CDR1 SQVTM, CDR2 ANQGSEA. This CDR3 comprises 13 residues. Trimming shortened V by 6 bases and J by 5 bases, and 15 bases separated the two germline ends. The CDR3 bases are TGCAGCGTGACCCGTGAACTGGGAGATACGCAGTATTTT. It encodes CSVTRELGDTQYF.

This clonotype was recorded many times. The chain uses TRBV28 and TRBJ2-7; D unresolved. Trimming removed 8 bases at V and 0 bases at J, with 8 bases between. Germline-derived CDR1 and CDR2 are MDHEN and SYDVKM. The length of the CDR3 is 12 residues. The CDR3 here is CASALSSYEQYF. CDR3 bases: TGTGCCAGCGCGCTTAGCTCCTACGAGCAGTACTTC.

This clonotype was counted many times. The rearrangement uses TRBV3-1 and TRBJ2-7; no firm D call. Germline assignment: CDR1 LGHDT and CDR2 YNNKEL (reference sequence). The V gene lost 0 bases and the J gene lost 5 bases, with 11 bases spanning the gap. The length of the CDR3 is 14 residues. CDR3 sequence: CASSQDSRVHEQYF. The CDR3 DNA follows: TGTGCCAGCAGCCAAGATTCAAGGGTCCACGAGCAGTACTTC.

Regarding this clonotype: A read error may be the cause here, since a much bigger clone is one base away. The chain uses TRBV5-6 and TRBJ1-4; no definite D call. Germline CDR1 is SGHDT and CDR2 is YYEEEE. V was clipped by 4 bases and J by 8 bases, with 18 bases between them. CDR3 length: 15 amino acids. This chain's CDR3 is CASSLGRGRHEKLFF. In nucleotides, the CDR3 is TGTGCCAGCAGCCTAGGGAGAGGGCGACACGAAAAACTGTTTTTT.

This clonotype was detected ten times or more. The rearrangement uses TRBV7-8 and TRBJ2-3; D uncertain. This CDR3 has 13 amino acids. V lost 8 bases to trimming and J lost 2 bases, with 11 bases between them. Germline loops: CDR1 SGHVS, CDR2 FQNEAQ. The CDR3 DNA reads as TGTGCCAGCTCCTTGACCAACACAGATACGCAGTATTTT. Encoded protein: CASSLTNTDTQYF.

V and J are TRBV29-1 and TRBJ2-5; D unclear. Germline V lookup: CDR1 SQVTM, CDR2 ANQGSEA. The CDR3 is 13 amino acids. V lost 7 bases and J lost 1, with 13 bases in between. The DNA for the CDR3 is TGCAGCGGCGCTTCTGAAAGCCAAGAGACCCAGTACTTC. This gives the protein CSGASESQETQYF.

In its sample, this clonotype ranks as medium-sized. V gene TRBV11-2 combines with J gene TRBJ1-1, with D unclear. CDR3 length: 11 amino acids. Looked up from germline, CDR1 is SGHAT and CDR2 is FQNNGV. V was trimmed by 5 bases and J by 11 bases, leaving 12 bases between them. The CDR3 is CASSPLAVAFF. In DNA, the CDR3 is TGTGCCAGCAGCCCCTTGGCTGTGGCTTTCTTT.

This clonotype was counted only a few times. The rearrangement uses TRBV24-1 and TRBJ1-5; D remains unclear. CDR3 size: 12 residues. With 1 base removed from V and 9 bases from J, the gap between germline ends came to 6 bases. In germline, CDR1 is KGHDR, CDR2 SFDVKD. CDR3 sequence: CATSDFGLPQHF. CDR3 coding DNA: TGTGCCACCAGTGATTTTGGTTTGCCCCAGCATTTT.

This clonotype has at least ten counts. This chain's CDR3 is CASSSPFENQGPGEQYF. The CDR3 DNA follows: TGTGCCAGCAGTTCCCCATTTGAGAACCAGGGTCCTGGGGAGCAGTACTTC. The chain has TRBV28 and TRBJ2-7, with D maybe TRBD1 (5 bases). CDR3 length: 17 residues. Germline V gene data show CDR1 as MDHEN and CDR2 as SYDVKM. With 4 bases removed from V and 7 bases from J, the gap between germline ends came to 26 bases.